The 17 T cell receptor beta chains below all came from one sample that was sequenced in a study of OX40 agonist ivuxolimab in advanced cancers. The protocol was immunoSEQ multiplex PCR, while the TCRdb copy is restricted to in-frame clones and leaves out a portion. The table includes about 66,000 clones, about 90% detected once. The specimen was CD4+ or CD8+ T cells sorted from blood, collected in a trial of the OX40 agonist ivuxolimab. The origin of the receptors is an adult with an advanced solid tumor such as melanoma, head and neck, liver or kidney cancer.

CDR3: CASSLDVQPQHF. CDR3 nucleotide sequence: TGTGCCAGCAGTTTGGACGTTCAGCCCCAGCATTTT. The chain carries TRBV7-9 and TRBJ1-5; D is undetermined. Germline V gives CDR1 SEHNR, CDR2 FQNEAQ (reference sequence). CDR3 length: 12 amino acids. The V end was cut by 6 bases, the J end by 6 bases, with 9 bases between.

This rearrangement joins TRBV10-3 to TRBJ2-1; no firm D call. V shed 4 bases and J shed 1 base, with 8 bases lying between them. The CDR3 has 14 amino acids. CDR1 and CDR2 (germline): ENHRY, SYGVKD. CDR3 nucleotide sequence: TGTGCCATCAGTGCCGCACCATCCTACAATGAGCAGTTCTTC. Translation gives CAISAAPSYNEQFF.

The CDR3 is CASSRRQETQYF. CDR3 nucleotide sequence: TGTGCCAGCAGTAGAAGGCAAGAGACCCAGTACTTC. The chain employs TRBV2 and TRBJ2-5; D unclear. The CDR3 loop spans 12 amino acids. V lost 5 bases and J lost 2, with 6 bases in between. Germline CDR1 reads SNHLY; CDR2 reads FYNNEI.

This chain links TRBV4-2 with TRBJ2-5; 7 bases map to TRBD2. V was pared by 1 base and J by 2 bases, with 1 base of the junction left unmatched. The CDR3 extends over 14 amino acids. The germline V gene has CDR1 LGHNA and CDR2 YNFKEQ. CDR3 in DNA: TGTGCCAGCAGCCAAGGAGCGGGGCAAGAGACCCAGTACTTC. Protein: CASSQGAGQETQYF.

The gene calls are TRBV6-6 and TRBJ2-1; D unclear. V lost 6 bases, J lost 1 base, and 10 bases lay in between. The CDR3 has 14 residues. In germline, CDR1 is MNHNY, CDR2 SVGAGI (reference sequence). As DNA, the CDR3 is TGTGCCAGCAGGGGCGAACGATCCTACAATGAGCAGTTCTTC. Translated: CASRGERSYNEQFF.

The chain joins TRBV11-2 to TRBJ2-1, with D perhaps assigned TRBD1 or TRBD2 (5 bases each). V was shortened by 1 base and J by 7 bases, with 17 bases between the two germline ends. Looked up from germline, CDR1 is SGHAT and CDR2 is FQNNGV. The CDR3 covers 16 residues. The CDR3 is CASSLGPGPGQNEQFF. DNA for the CDR3: TGTGCCAGCAGCTTAGGGCCAGGGCCGGGGCAGAATGAGCAGTTCTTC.

V is TRBV7-2 and J is TRBJ2-3; possibly TRBD2 for D (5 bases). Germline CDR1 SGHTA, CDR2 FQGNSA. This CDR3 is 16 amino acids long. With 2 bases removed from V and 3 bases from J, the gap between germline ends came to 15 bases. CDR3 DNA: TGTGCCAGCAGCTTACTGTCGGGATATAGTACAGATACGCAGTATTTT. It yields the protein CASSLLSGYSTDTQYF.

The rearrangement joins TRBV6-6 to TRBJ2-7, with D possibly being TRBD1 or TRBD2 (5 bases each). Germline V gene sequence: CDR1 MNHNY, CDR2 SVGAGI (reference sequence). The CDR3 loop spans 15 amino acids. V lost 10 bases, J lost 3 bases, and 22 bases lay in between. The CDR3 DNA follows: TGTGCCACCCTCGGGGCAGACACGGGTGTCTACGAGCAGTACTTC. Translation gives CATLGADTGVYEQYF.

This rearrangement joins TRBV2 to TRBJ1-4; 7 bases match TRBD1. V lost 7 bases to trimming and J lost 4 bases; unmatched junction nucleotides: 6. Germline CDR1 reads SNHLY; CDR2 reads FYNNEI. This CDR3 is built from 14 residues. In DNA form, the CDR3 reads TGTGCCAGCATTGGGGACAGACATAATGAAAAACTGTTTTTT. Its translation is CASIGDRHNEKLFF.

The J gene is TRBJ2-7, the V gene TRBV18, with D possibly matching TRBD2 (6 bases). The V gene lost 6 bases and the J gene lost 6 bases, with 9 bases spanning the gap. There are 11 residues in the CDR3. Per germline, CDR1 KGHSH and CDR2 LQKENI. The CDR3 loop reads CASSPGSEQYF. The CDR3 DNA reads as TGTGCCAGCTCCCCCGGGAGCGAGCAGTACTTC.

The chain recombines TRBV5-4 with TRBJ2-1; perhaps TRBD2 as D (6 bases). The CDR3 has 15 residues. Germline V gene lookup returns CDR1 SGHNT and CDR2 YYREEE (reference sequence). The V and J ends lost 4 bases and 3 bases respectively, with 14 bases between them. In nucleotides, the CDR3 is TGTGCCAGCAGCGCGCTTAGCGGAGTCTACAATGAGCAGTTCTTC. This translates into CASSALSGVYNEQFF.

The gene calls are TRBV7-3 and TRBJ2-2; D possibly corresponds to TRBD1 (6 bases). This CDR3 has 15 residues. CDR1 is SGHTA and CDR2 is FQGTGA in the germline V gene. V was cut by 5 bases and J by 6 bases, with 16 bases left in between. The CDR3 DNA reads TGTGCCAGCAGCACGGGACACGCTACACCCGGGGAGCTGTTTTTT. Amino acid sequence: CASSTGHATPGELFF.

The chain links TRBV5-1 to TRBJ1-1, with D possibly TRBD1 on 6 matching bases. This CDR3 is built from 15 residues. Germline V CDR1 and CDR2: SGHRS, YFSETQ. With 0 bases removed from V and 2 bases from J, the gap between germline ends came to 11 bases. The CDR3 loop reads CASSLGAGTNTEAFF. The CDR3 DNA follows: TGCGCCAGCAGCTTGGGTGCGGGGACAAACACTGAAGCTTTCTTT.

A single count supports this clone. The rearrangement links TRBV18 to TRBJ1-5, with no clear D. This CDR3 region has 16 residues. Trimming removed 3 bases from V and 4 bases from J, with 16 bases in between. Looked up from germline, CDR1 is KGHSH and CDR2 is LQKENI. The CDR3 nucleotides are TGTGCCAGCTCACCTATGGGAATAAGGGCAAATCAGCCCCAGCATTTT. Amino acid sequence: CASSPMGIRANQPQHF.

V usage is TRBV7-9 and J usage is TRBJ1-5; unclear D gene. The V end was cut by 1 base, the J end by 1 base, with 8 bases between. The CDR3 is made up of 15 amino acids. Germline CDR1 is SEHNR and CDR2 is FQNEAQ (reference sequence). Written as DNA, the CDR3 is TGTGCCAGCAGCTTAGTCTCGACCAGCAATCAGCCCCAGCATTTT. Protein sequence: CASSLVSTSNQPQHF.

V gene TRBV5-5 combines with J gene TRBJ2-4; D is unclear. V lost 6 bases and J lost 0, with 13 bases in between. Germline V lookup: CDR1 SGHKS, CDR2 YYEKEE (reference sequence). CDR3 length: 15 amino acids. The CDR3 DNA sequence: TGTGCCAGCACCCCTCAGACCGTAGCCAAAAACATTCAGTACTTC. This sequence encodes CASTPQTVAKNIQYF.

V is TRBV5-1 and J is TRBJ2-3, with 8 bases lining up with TRBD2. Trimming cost V 1 base and J 3 bases; bases outside gene matches: 7. This CDR3 region has 16 residues. Germline V CDR1 and CDR2: SGHRS, YFSETQ. The CDR3 DNA sequence: TGCGCCAGCAGCTTGTCCGCCGGGACTAGAACAGATACGCAGTATTTT. It codes for CASSLSAGTRTDTQYF.